The sequence of this T cell receptor beta chain was determined in a study of cytomegalovirus exposure and HLA in healthy donors. Study-wide findings and caveats: As a later analysis showed, a missense DCLRE1C variant was linked to trimming of TCR beta V- and J-genes. Rates of TCR association differed by HLA locus in a later analysis, with DRB1 highest and HLA-C lowest.

Notes on this clone: Its matching antigen is unknown.

This PCR relied on a set of 60 Vbeta primers and 13 Jbeta primers. Data came from immunoSEQ multiplex PCR; TCRdb stores just in-frame clones and leaves some out. Found here are 90,000 to 120,000 clones, around 82% of them singletons; the top ten hold roughly 1.9%. Germline assignment: CDR1 SGHTA and CDR2 FQGTGA. V gave up 5 bases and J gave up 3 bases, with 16 bases separating them. There are 15 residues in the CDR3. The TCR comes from a woman in her thirties or forties in good health and CMV-seronegative. V usage is TRBV7-3 and J usage is TRBJ1-1; perhaps TRBD1 as D (5 bases). The sequenced sample consisted of PBMCs. Here the CDR3 DNA reads TGTGCCAGCAGCCCCTGGCTAGGACAAGACACTGAAGCTTTCTTT. Translation: CASSPWLGQDTEAFF.